This passage covers 5 T cell receptor beta chains from one sample sequenced in a study of blood T cell repertoires in COVID-19 (dated by TCRdb to between 2020 and 2021). Receptors were amplified or captured by the immunoSEQ multiplex PCR assay. What TCRdb holds here is the immuneACCESS table cut down to in-frame rearrangements. Part of the clones is not present; checked against another copy, under half of the missing clones reflect an unresolved V gene, and the others are unexplained. The table for this sample lists 28,000 or so clones; under 90% of them were counted only once. The top ten clones comprise roughly a third of the sample. The sequenced material came from peripheral blood. These receptors were taken from a human donor in a cohort sampled during active COVID-19.

The CDR3: CASSYGQYTDTQYF. The CDR3 region has the DNA TGTGCCAGCAGCTACGGACAGTACACAGATACGCAGTATTTT. The chain uses TRBV7-3 and TRBJ2-3; tentatively, D is TRBD1 (6 bases). Germline CDR1 is SGHTA and CDR2 is FQGTGA. The V and J ends lost 4 bases and 2 bases respectively, with 10 bases between them. This CDR3 is built from 14 residues.

The rearrangement uses TRBV9 and TRBJ1-6; possible D gene TRBD1, 5 bases. This CDR3 is 16 amino acids long. V lost 4 bases, J lost 5 bases, and 16 bases lay in between. CDR1 and CDR2 from the germline V gene are SGDLS and YYNGEE. The CDR3 here is CASSSVPTVNNSPLHF. The CDR3, as DNA: TGTGCCAGCAGCTCCGTCCCGACAGTAAATAATTCACCCCTCCACTTT.

V is TRBV30 and J is TRBJ1-6, with D possibly being TRBD1 (5 bases). V lost 4 bases to trimming and J lost 5 bases, with 6 bases between them. CDR1 GTSNPN and CDR2 SVGIG come from the germline V gene (reference sequence). This CDR3 is 12 amino acids long. CDR3: CAWIRDNSPLHF. CDR3 nucleotide sequence: TGTGCCTGGATCAGGGATAATTCACCCCTCCACTTT.

This clone has just a few counts. V is TRBV12-3 or TRBV12-4 and J is TRBJ1-6; no definite D call. This CDR3 is 11 amino acids long. V shed 2 bases and J shed 10 bases, with 3 bases lying between them. The CDR3, as DNA: TGTGCCAGCAGTTTAAGCTCACCCCTCCACTTT. This translates into CASSLSSPLHF.

The J gene is TRBJ1-1, the V gene TRBV5-6, with TRBD1 matching 7 bases. Trimming took 4 bases from V and 5 from J; bases not matched to a gene: 11. The CDR3 consists of 15 residues. Per the germline V gene, CDR1 is SGHDT and CDR2 is YYEEEE. For the CDR3, the DNA is TGTGCCAGCAGCAAGGGACAGAGACGGAGGACTGAAGCTTTCTTT. Translating it yields CASSKGQRRRTEAFF.